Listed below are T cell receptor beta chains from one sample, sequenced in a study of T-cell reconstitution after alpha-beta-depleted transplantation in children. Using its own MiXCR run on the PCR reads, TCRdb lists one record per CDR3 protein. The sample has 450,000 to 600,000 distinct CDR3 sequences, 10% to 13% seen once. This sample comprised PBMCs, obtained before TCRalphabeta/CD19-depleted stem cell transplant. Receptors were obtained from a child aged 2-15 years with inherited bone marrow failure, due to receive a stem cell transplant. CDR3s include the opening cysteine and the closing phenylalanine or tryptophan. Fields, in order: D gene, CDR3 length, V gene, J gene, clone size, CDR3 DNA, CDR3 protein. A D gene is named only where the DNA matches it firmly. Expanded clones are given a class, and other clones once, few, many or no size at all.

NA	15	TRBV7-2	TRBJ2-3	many	TGTGCCAGCAGCTTAGATGGGGTTTTCACAGATACGCAGTATTTT	CASSLDGVFTDTQYF
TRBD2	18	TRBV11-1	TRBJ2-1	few	TGTGCCAGCAGCTACCGGGGACTAGCGGGGGCCTCCTACAATGAGCAGTTCTTC	CASSYRGLAGASYNEQFF
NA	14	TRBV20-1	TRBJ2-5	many	TGCAGTGCTAGCCTCCCGGGGCCAGGAGAGACCCAGTACTTC	CSASLPGPGETQYF
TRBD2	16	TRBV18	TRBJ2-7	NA	TGTGCCAGCTCACAACGGACTAGCGGCTTCTCCTACGAGCAGTACTTC	CASSQRTSGFSYEQYF
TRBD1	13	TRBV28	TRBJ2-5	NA	TGTGCCAGCAGTTCTCCGGGACAGGAGACCCAGTACTTC	CASSSPGQETQYF
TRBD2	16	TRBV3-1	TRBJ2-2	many	TGTGCCAGCAGCCAATATCAGCGGGAGCGTGGCGGGGAGCTGTTTTTT	CASSQYQRERGGELFF
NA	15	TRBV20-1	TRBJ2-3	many	TGCAGTGCTAGAGGGGGGCGGGATCCCGCAGATACGCAGTATTTT	CSARGGRDPADTQYF
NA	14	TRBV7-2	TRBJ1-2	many	TGTGCCAGCAGCTTAGTCTTGACGGCTTATGGCTACACCTTC	CASSLVLTAYGYTF
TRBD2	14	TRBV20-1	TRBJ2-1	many	TGCAGTGCTAGACGCGGGAGCATTCACAATGAGCAGTTCTTC	CSARRGSIHNEQFF
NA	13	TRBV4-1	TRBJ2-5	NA	TGCGCCAGCAGCCACCAGACCCCTGAGACCCAGTACTTC	CASSHQTPETQYF
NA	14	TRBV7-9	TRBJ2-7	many	TGTGCCAGCGCGCTAGGGAGGAGCTCCTACGAGCAGTACTTC	CASALGRSSYEQYF
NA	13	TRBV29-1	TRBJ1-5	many	TGCAGCGTTAGTTCAGGGTACAATCAGCCCCAGCATTTT	CSVSSGYNQPQHF
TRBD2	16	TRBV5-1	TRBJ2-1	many	TGCGCCAGCAGTCTACCACTAGCGACACCCACGAATGAGCAGTTCTTC	CASSLPLATPTNEQFF
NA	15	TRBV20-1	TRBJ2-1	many	TGCAGTGCTAGGGAGGGGGAGCTCCTCTACAATGAGCAGTTCTTC	CSAREGELLYNEQFF
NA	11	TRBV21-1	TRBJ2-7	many	TGTGCCAGCAGCTCCGACAGGGAACCGTACTTC	CASSSDREPYF
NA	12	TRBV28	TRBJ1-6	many	TGTGCCAGCAGTTCCAACAATTCACCCCTCCACTTT	CASSSNNSPLHF
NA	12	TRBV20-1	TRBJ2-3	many	TGCAGTGCCACCCGAGGAAAAGATACGCAGTATTTT	CSATRGKDTQYF
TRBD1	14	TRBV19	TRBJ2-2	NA	TGTGCCAGTTGTCACAGGGGACCCACCGGGGAGCTGTTTTTT	CASCHRGPTGELFF
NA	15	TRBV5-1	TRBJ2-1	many	TGCGCCAGCAGCTTGATACCCGGCGGCTACAATGAGCAGTTCTTC	CASSLIPGGYNEQFF
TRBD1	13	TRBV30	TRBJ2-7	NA	TGTGCCTGTACCGGGACAGGGACCTACGAGCAGTACTTC	CACTGTGTYEQYF